The TCR beta chain described here comes from a study of pediatric ulcerative colitis. V gave up 6 bases and J gave up 6 bases, with 20 bases separating them. CDR1 is LNHDA and CDR2 is SQIVND in the germline V gene (reference sequence). The CDR3 contains 15 residues. Of note for this clone: No antigen is known for it.

Study outcomes and limitations: Two rectal clonotypes were found only in ulcerative colitis patients, all of them.

This was a survey-level run. Measured with immunoSEQ multiplex PCR; TCRdb has only the in-frame clones, and not every one. The sample lists tens of thousands of clones; roughly 72% were seen once. Rectal tissue came from one to two pinch biopsies taken at colonoscopy. The material sequenced was gut tissue. The V and J genes are TRBV19 and TRBJ1-2, with D tentatively TRBD1 (5 bases). The source of this sequence is a boy aged 5-17 years with moderate ulcerative colitis. This CDR3 is CASRSPGIRRHGYTF. DNA of the CDR3: TGTGCCAGTAGGAGCCCAGGGATCCGACGGCATGGCTACACCTTC.